This TCR beta chain was obtained from a study of a mutant IDH1 vaccine in newly diagnosed glioma. V was trimmed by 3 bases and J by 4 bases, leaving 12 bases between them. Germline assignment: CDR1 MNHEY and CDR2 SMNVEV (reference sequence). This CDR3 spans 14 amino acids. Documented time point: week 35, safety follow-up. The content of each vaccine dose was 300 ug of mutant IDH1 20-mer peptide, and topical imiquimod accompanied it. Some clones are missing from TCRdb's copy, which holds only in-frame ones; the method was immunoSEQ multiplex PCR. Here the sample spans tens of thousands of clones, around 84% being singletons. Study-level findings and limits: Top-clonotype changes in peripheral T cells seemed unrelated to pseudoprogression.

As concerns this clone: Its cognate antigen is unknown.

The chain recombines TRBV27 with TRBJ1-2; a possible D gene is TRBD1 (5 bases). The sequence came from a young man with glioma. The starting material was PBMCs, obtained from a glioma patient whose treatment included an IDH1 peptide vaccine. The CDR3 region is CASSLGPSAYGYTF. CDR3 sequence (DNA): TGTGCCAGCAGTTTGGGACCTTCGGCCTATGGCTACACCTTC.